The rows below give T cell receptor beta chains drawn from one sample of a study of T cells after yellow fever vaccination. TCRdb recomputed calls from the 5' RACE reads with MiXCR, one row per CDR3 protein. The top ten clones hold 20% to 25% of a sample with about 85,000 distinct CDR3 sequences, roughly 15% of them seen once. The specimen was CD8+ T cells not binding an NS4B(214-222) dextramer, sorted from PBMCs, collected approximately 22 days after the first yellow fever vaccination. Source of these receptors: a man aged 18 to 30 who received the YFV17D yellow fever vaccine. CDR3s include the opening cysteine and the closing phenylalanine or tryptophan. D genes are given only for firm matches. Clone size is not always given. Where it is, it says once, few, many or a class for expanded clones.

d_call j_call v_call clone_size cdr3_aa cdr3_nt
- TRBJ2-1 TRBV9 medium-sized CASSPGGRIYNEQFF TGTGCCAGCAGCCCTGGCGGACGGATTTACAATGAGCAGTTCTTC
TRBD1 TRBJ1-1 TRBV10-3 - CAATKGQYNTEAFF TGTGCCGCGACCAAGGGACAGTATAACACTGAAGCTTTCTTT
- TRBJ1-2 TRBV7-2 many CASSLALTLGYGYTF TGTGCCAGCAGCTTAGCTCTCACTCTGGGATATGGCTACACCTTC
- TRBJ2-7 TRBV19 - CASSIDALTYEQYF TGTGCCAGTAGTATAGACGCGCTAACCTACGAGCAGTACTTC
- TRBJ1-5 TRBV11-2 once CASSPNRRDQPQHF TGTGCCAGCAGCCCTAACAGGAGGGATCAGCCCCAGCATTTT
- TRBJ2-7 TRBV29-1 few CSVEGLVGRDFEEQYF TGCAGCGTTGAAGGGCTAGTTGGGCGGGACTTCGAGGAGCAGTACTTC
- TRBJ2-7 TRBV20-1 - CSPRPHNSEQYF TGCAGCCCCCGACCTCACAACTCCGAGCAGTACTTC
- TRBJ1-3 TRBV29-1 medium-sized CSVEPGSGNTIYF TGCAGCGTTGAACCAGGCTCTGGAAACACCATATATTTT
- TRBJ2-7 TRBV15 few CATSRSGRAASSYEQYF TGTGCCACCAGCAGATCCGGCAGGGCGGCAAGCTCCTACGAGCAGTACTTC
TRBD1 TRBJ2-1 TRBV2 few CANTMRSGTAFYEQFF TGTGCCAACACCATGAGATCCGGGACAGCCTTCTATGAGCAGTTCTTC
- TRBJ1-4 TRBV6-5 - CASSYSTDSATNEKLFF TGTGCCAGCAGTTACTCGACGGACAGCGCAACTAATGAAAAACTGTTTTTT
- TRBJ2-7 TRBV10-3 - CAISESRVADEQYF TGTGCCATCAGTGAGTCGCGAGTGGCGGACGAGCAGTACTTC
- TRBJ2-6 TRBV4-1 few CASSQVPGGKYSGANVLTF TGCGCCAGCAGCCAAGTTCCCGGGGGAAAATACTCTGGGGCCAACGTCCTGACTTTC
- TRBJ2-5 TRBV11-2 few CASSLILSEGQETQYF TGTGCCAGCAGCTTAATACTGAGTGAGGGGCAAGAGACCCAGTACTTC
TRBD1 TRBJ2-7 TRBV4-1 few CASSPGQGLGEQYF TGCGCCAGCAGCCCTGGACAGGGGTTAGGCGAGCAGTACTTC
- TRBJ2-3 TRBV5-1 few CASSFMGWVNTDTQYF TGCGCCAGCAGCTTTATGGGATGGGTGAACACAGATACGCAGTATTTT
- TRBJ2-1 TRBV7-6 - CASSAGTASSYNEQFF TGTGCCAGCAGCGCAGGGACCGCAAGCTCCTACAATGAGCAGTTCTTC
- TRBJ1-2 TRBV7-2 - CASSLETARGYTF TGTGCCAGCAGCTTAGAAACGGCTAGGGGCTACACCTTC
- TRBJ2-5 TRBV15 - CATSRDRSSTQYF TGTGCCACCAGCAGAGATCGTTCCAGTACCCAGTACTTC
- TRBJ2-1 TRBV6-6 few CASSYVGSDEQFF TGTGCCAGCAGTTACGTGGGTAGTGACGAGCAGTTCTTC
TRBD1 TRBJ2-7 TRBV29-1 few CSVEDPQGVRYEQYF TGCAGCGTTGAAGATCCCCAGGGGGTTCGGTACGAGCAGTACTTC
TRBD1 TRBJ1-4 TRBV20-1 - CSARPRGSEKLFF TGCAGTGCTAGACCCAGGGGGAGTGAAAAACTGTTTTTT
- TRBJ2-3 TRBV7-6 few CASSSHENTDTQYF TGTGCCAGCAGCTCCCACGAAAATACAGATACGCAGTATTTT
- TRBJ1-2 TRBV4-3 few CASSQDRAGYSLGYTF TGCGCCAGCAGCCAAGATCGTGCGGGGTATAGTCTTGGCTACACCTTC
TRBD2 TRBJ2-1 TRBV6-5 - CASSYSPWAGGEQFF TGTGCCAGCAGTTACTCCCCGTGGGCGGGGGGTGAGCAGTTCTTC
- TRBJ2-2 TRBV5-1 - CASSSPVINGPNTGELFF TGCGCCAGCAGCTCGCCCGTGATTAACGGTCCTAACACCGGGGAGCTGTTTTTT
- TRBJ1-5 TRBV3-1 few CASIPRDQPQHF TGTGCCAGCATCCCCAGGGATCAGCCCCAGCATTTT
- TRBJ1-3 TRBV12-3/TRBV12-4 - CATPSSSGNTIYF TGTGCCACTCCGTCCAGCTCTGGAAACACCATATATTTT
- TRBJ2-4 TRBV6-1 few CASSEGGLLAKNIQYF TGTGCCAGCAGTGAGGGGGGATTGCTAGCCAAAAACATTCAGTACTTC
- TRBJ2-2 TRBV27 - CASSLGAGAPGELFF TGTGCCAGCAGTTTAGGGGCAGGGGCCCCCGGGGAGCTGTTTTTT
- TRBJ2-7 TRBV4-3 - CASSQGRTGFDEQYF TGCGCCAGCAGCCAAGGCAGAACAGGGTTCGACGAGCAGTACTTC
TRBD1 TRBJ1-6 TRBV12-3/TRBV12-4 - CASRTGNNSPLHF TGTGCCAGCAGGACAGGGAATAATTCACCCCTCCACTTT
- TRBJ1-2 TRBV6-5 - CASSYVGTPNYGYTF TGTGCCAGCAGTTACGTAGGCACGCCAAACTATGGCTACACCTTC
- TRBJ2-4 TRBV6-5 - CASSYSYLGQKNIQYF TGTGCCAGCAGTTACTCATACCTGGGGCAAAAAAACATTCAGTACTTC
- TRBJ1-1 TRBV27 few CASSLATSDTEAFF TGTGCCAGCAGTCTAGCCACTTCGGACACTGAAGCTTTCTTT
- TRBJ2-3 TRBV10-1 - CASSSGARRTDTQYF TGCGCCAGCAGTTCAGGGGCCAGGAGGACAGATACGCAGTATTTT
TRBD1 TRBJ2-1 TRBV11-1 - CASSPPLLTGYIPPGNEQFF TGTGCCAGCAGCCCTCCCCTCCTGACAGGGTATATCCCCCCGGGGAATGAGCAGTTCTTC
TRBD1 TRBJ1-1 TRBV7-2 few CASSLDRIFMNTEAFF TGTGCCAGCAGCTTGGACAGGATCTTTATGAACACTGAAGCTTTCTTT
- TRBJ2-6 TRBV6-2/TRBV6-3 - CASSYPGVMGAWGANVLTF TGTGCCAGCAGTTACCCAGGAGTTATGGGGGCGTGGGGGGCCAACGTCCTGACTTTC
- TRBJ1-1 TRBV29-1 - CSVEDRANTEAFF TGCAGCGTTGAAGATCGGGCGAACACTGAAGCTTTCTTT
- TRBJ2-5 TRBV11-2 few CASRVGTKETQYF TGTGCCAGCAGGGTCGGGACAAAAGAGACCCAGTACTTC
TRBD1 TRBJ2-5 TRBV5-1 - CASRTRQGKSSRETQYF TGCGCCAGCAGGACCCGACAGGGGAAATCATCTAGGGAGACCCAGTACTTC
TRBD2 TRBJ2-1 TRBV4-3 - CASSQVPRGGYNEQFF TGCGCCAGCAGCCAAGTTCCGCGCGGGGGATACAATGAGCAGTTCTTC
- TRBJ1-5 TRBV23-1 - CANPTGRNQPQHF TGCGCCAACCCGACAGGTCGCAATCAGCCCCAGCATTTT
- TRBJ1-5 TRBV4-1 few CASSQSGVNQPQHF TGCGCCAGCAGCCAATCTGGGGTGAATCAGCCCCAGCATTTT
- TRBJ2-1 TRBV4-3 few CASSQETGKMSSYNEQFF TGCGCCAGCAGCCAGGAAACAGGGAAAATGAGCTCCTACAATGAGCAGTTCTTC
- TRBJ2-2 TRBV29-1 few CSVDQGKGTGELFF TGCAGCGTTGATCAGGGGAAGGGCACCGGGGAGCTGTTTTTT
TRBD2 TRBJ2-3 TRBV19 - CASSIPPGLAVGTDTQYF TGTGCCAGTAGTATTCCGCCGGGACTAGCGGTAGGCACAGATACGCAGTATTTT
- TRBJ2-1 TRBV19 - CASSIMGIDEQFF TGTGCCAGTAGTATTATGGGGATCGATGAGCAGTTCTTC
- TRBJ2-1 TRBV19 few CASSIVGGSNEQFF TGTGCCAGTAGTATAGTTGGAGGGAGCAATGAGCAGTTCTTC
- TRBJ1-6 TRBV2 few CATTRRDGNSPLHF TGTGCCACCACAAGAAGGGACGGGAATTCACCCCTCCACTTT
- TRBJ1-1 TRBV7-9 - CASSFSGTEAFF TGTGCCAGCAGCTTTTCGGGAACTGAAGCTTTCTTT